One and the same sample provided the 24 T cell receptor beta chains below, sequenced in a study of shared clonotypes between healthy human individuals. The method was immunoSEQ multiplex PCR; TCRdb's version includes in-frame clones alone and lacks a portion of them. Here the sample spans 2 million to 2.5 million clones, approximately 95% being singletons. The sample taken for sequencing was naive CD4+ T cells sorted from blood. As to subset: CD45RA+ positively selected. The receptor source for this set is a man aged 18 to 30 in good health.

This chain connects TRBV5-8 to TRBJ2-7; maybe TRBD1 (5 bases). Per germline, CDR1 SGHTS and CDR2 YDEGEE. Trimming took 0 bases from V and 5 from J, leaving 15 bases between them. CDR3 size: 15 residues. The CDR3 reads CASSLGQPGGDEQYF. The CDR3 DNA follows: TGTGCCAGCAGCTTGGGACAGCCGGGTGGCGACGAGCAGTACTTC. The entire variable domain, with the rest obtained from reference TRBV5-8 and TRBJ2-7, is as follows: EAGVTQSPTHLIKTRGQQATLRCSPISGHTSVYWYQQALGLGLQFLLWYDEGEERNRGNFPPRFSGRQFPNYSSELNVNALELEDSALYLCASSLGQPGGDEQYFGPGTRLTVT.

This clone was observed a single time. This rearrangement joins TRBV5-1 to TRBJ1-6; tentative D call: TRBD1 (6 bases). V was shortened by 0 bases and J by 6 bases, with 13 bases between the two germline ends. The CDR3 sequence is 16 residues long. Germline assignment: CDR1 SGHRS and CDR2 YFSETQ. CDR3 coding DNA: TGCGCCAGCAGCTTGGTCGGGACAAGGTCTAATTCACCCCTCCACTTT. Its translation: CASSLVGTRSNSPLHF.

Comment on this clone: The identical CDR3 is also encoded by other nucleotide sequences in the sample. The chain carries TRBV4-1 and TRBJ2-5; D uncertain. Deletions cut 1 base from V and 5 bases from J, with 8 bases between. This CDR3 spans 13 amino acids. Germline lookup yields CDR1 MGHRA and CDR2 YSYEKL. CDR3 DNA: TGCGCCAGCAGCCAAGTCCTAGGGGAGACCCAGTACTTC. This codes for CASSQVLGETQYF.

This sequence joins TRBV7-9 and TRBJ1-4; 7 bases agree with TRBD1. Germline trimming cut 4 bases from V and 5 bases from J; bases unmatched to any gene: 4. The germline CDR1 and CDR2 sequences are SEHNR and FQNEAQ (reference sequence). CDR3 length: 14 residues. The chain's CDR3 is CASSSGTENEKLFF. The CDR3 DNA reads TGTGCCAGCAGCTCCGGGACAGAGAATGAAAAACTGTTTTTT. The full variable domain, in which reference TRBV7-9 and TRBJ1-4 provide the parts outside the CDR3, is DTGVSQNPRHKITKRGQNVTFRCDPISEHNRLYWYRQTLGQGPEFLTYFQNEAQLEKSRLLSDRFSAERPKGSFSTLEIQRTEQGDSAMYLCASSSGTENEKLFFGSGTQLSVL.

The chain joins TRBV2 to TRBJ2-1; 7 bases are a match to TRBD1. The CDR3 spans 13 residues. In germline, CDR1 is SNHLY, CDR2 FYNNEI. After removal of 8 bases from V and 8 bases from J, the junction contained 9 bases not matched to a gene. The CDR3 loop is CASLRQGSHEQFF. CDR3 in DNA: TGTGCCAGCCTAAGACAGGGAAGCCATGAGCAGTTCTTC.

The rearrangement uses TRBV6-1 and TRBJ1-1; perhaps TRBD1 as D (6 bases). The CDR3 sequence is 15 residues long. Trimming took 4 bases from V and 5 from J, leaving 17 bases between them. Per the germline V gene, CDR1 is MNHNS and CDR2 is SASEGT. The CDR3 loop reads CASSVRQVIWTEAFF. In DNA form, the CDR3 reads TGTGCCAGCAGTGTACGACAGGTGATCTGGACTGAAGCTTTCTTT.

The CDR3 nucleotides read TGTGCCAGCAGCCTCTTGAGGGGACAGGGGAATGAAAAACTGTTTTTT. Amino acids: CASSLLRGQGNEKLFF. The rearrangement links TRBV4-2 to TRBJ1-4; TRBD1 aligns across 10 bases. Germline-derived CDR1 and CDR2 are LGHNA and YNFKEQ. This CDR3 spans 16 amino acids. The V and J ends lost 4 bases and 5 bases, in that order; junction bases with no gene match: 7.

The rearrangement uses TRBV6-5 and TRBJ2-7; 7 nucleotides agree with TRBD1. Germline V gene sequence: CDR1 MNHEY, CDR2 SVGAGI. J lost 3 bases, V lost 0 bases, and 5 bases had no gene match. The CDR3 extends over 15 amino acids. The CDR3 spells CASSYSIQGNYEQYF. The CDR3 DNA reads as TGTGCCAGCAGTTACTCGATACAGGGGAACTACGAGCAGTACTTC.

The V gene is TRBV28, the J gene TRBJ2-4; no clear D. Trimming removed 2 bases at V and 6 bases at J, with 8 bases between. Germline V lookup: CDR1 MDHEN, CDR2 SYDVKM. The CDR3 extends over 13 amino acids. The CDR3 DNA sequence: TGTGCCAGCAGTTTAGGTTGGGGAAACATTCAGTACTTC. Amino acid sequence: CASSLGWGNIQYF.

The chain has TRBV10-3 and TRBJ1-1, with D maybe TRBD1 (6 bases). Germline CDR1 is ENHRY and CDR2 is SYGVKD. V lost 7 bases, J lost 2 bases, and 14 bases lay in between. The CDR3 runs to 14 residues. The CDR3 loop reads CAITPDRSNTEAFF. CDR3 DNA sequence: TGTGCCATCACCCCCGACAGGAGCAACACTGAAGCTTTCTTT.

The V call is TRBV6-5, the J call TRBJ2-1; 9 nucleotides match TRBD2. There are 13 residues in the CDR3. CDR1 is MNHEY, CDR2 SVGAGI, per germline. Trimming took 6 bases from V and 12 from J; bases not matched to a gene: 9. DNA of the CDR3: TGTGCCAGCAGCCCCAAAGCGGGAGGAACGCAGTTCTTC. Translation: CASSPKAGGTQFF.

The chain links TRBV5-1 to TRBJ1-6; no definite D call. The ends were cut back, 4 bases at V and 8 bases at J, with 10 bases in the middle. The CDR3 is made up of 13 amino acids. Germline V gene lookup returns CDR1 SGHRS and CDR2 YFSETQ. CDR3 in DNA: TGCGCCAGCAGCCCAAGTCGCGATTCACCCCTCCACTTT. Its translation is CASSPSRDSPLHF. Complete variable domain (other parts from reference TRBV5-1 and TRBJ1-6): KAGVTQTPRYLIKTRGQQVTLSCSPISGHRSVSWYQQTPGQGLQFLFEYFSETQRNKGNFPGRFSGRQFSNSRSEMNVSTLELGDSALYLCASSPSRDSPLHFGNGTRLTVT.

The chain couples TRBV7-9 to TRBJ2-7, with 14 bases lining up with TRBD2. The J segment lost 0 bases and the V segment lost 6 bases, leaving 13 bases of the junction unmatched. The CDR3 is 19 amino acids. Germline V gene data show CDR1 as SEHNR and CDR2 as FQNEAQ (reference sequence). This CDR3 reads CASRPILGLAGGSSYEQYF. DNA of the CDR3: TGTGCCAGCAGGCCCATCCTTGGACTAGCGGGGGGTTCCTCCTACGAGCAGTACTTC.

The CDR3 loop reads CASSPPQPAGVVDEQFF. The CDR3, as DNA: TGTGCCAGCTCACCACCCCAACCAGCAGGGGTTGTCGATGAGCAGTTCTTC. The genes are TRBV18 and TRBJ2-1; TRBD1 might be the D (6 bases). Germline lookup yields CDR1 KGHSH and CDR2 LQKENI. The V and J ends lost 0 bases and 8 bases respectively, with 20 bases between them. The CDR3 length is 17 residues.

The J gene is TRBJ2-7, the V gene TRBV15, with 10 bases that match TRBD2. Germline V gene data show CDR1 as LNHNV and CDR2 as YYDKDF (reference sequence). The ends lost 1 base at V and 0 bases at J; junction bases unmatched: 3. The CDR3 is 16 amino acids. CDR3 region: CATSRGASGSSYEQYF. CDR3 nucleotides: TGTGCCACCAGCAGAGGGGCTAGCGGGAGCTCCTACGAGCAGTACTTC. Looking up the rest from reference TRBV15 and TRBJ2-7 gives the full variable domain: DAMVIQNPRYQVTQFGKPVTLSCSQTLNHNVMYWYQQKSSQAPKLLFHYYDKDFNNEADTPDNFQSRRPNTSFCFLDIRSPGLGDTAMYLCATSRGASGSSYEQYFGPGTRLTVT.

J is TRBJ2-2 and V is TRBV10-3; either TRBD1 or TRBD2 may fit D (5 bases each). This CDR3 spans 16 amino acids. With 1 base removed from V and 4 bases from J, the gap between germline ends came to 13 bases. The germline CDR1 and CDR2 sequences are ENHRY and SYGVKD. The CDR3 nucleotides read TGTGCCATCAGTGAGTTCGTTGGGGGTTCCACCGGGGAGCTGTTTTTT. It yields the protein CAISEFVGGSTGELFF.

The count of this clone is one. The chain has TRBV18 and TRBJ2-5; 10 nucleotides agree with TRBD1. The CDR3 contains 15 residues. V lost 3 bases and J lost 5; bases outside the gene matches: 6. Germline CDR1 reads KGHSH; CDR2 reads LQKENI. The CDR3 DNA is TGTGCCAGCTCACCGGGACAGGGGTCTTCCGAGACCCAGTACTTC. This sequence encodes CASSPGQGSSETQYF.

The rearrangement links TRBV19 to TRBJ1-6; D perhaps matches TRBD1 (5 bases). CDR1 is LNHDA, CDR2 SQIVND, per germline (reference sequence). The CDR3 runs 13 residues. The V end lost 6 bases, the J end lost 15 bases, and 18 bases lay between the germline ends. CDR3 bases: TGTGCCAGTAGACTCCGGGACCGACCGCTCCTCCACTTT. Its translation is CASRLRDRPLLHF. Supplemented by reference TRBV19 and TRBJ1-6, the full variable domain reads DGGITQSPKYLFRKEGQNVTLSCEQNLNHDAMYWYRQDPGQGLRLIYYSQIVNDFQKGDIAEGYSVSREKKESFPLTVTSAQKNPTAFYLCASRLRDRPLLHFGNGTRLTVT.

This sequence joins TRBV11-2 and TRBJ1-4; D not resolved. The CDR3 is made up of 16 amino acids. Deletions cut 1 base from V and 0 bases from J, with 9 bases between. Germline CDR1 is SGHAT and CDR2 is FQNNGV. CDR3 sequence (DNA): TGTGCCAGCAGCTTAGGCGTCAGTGCAACTAATGAAAAACTGTTTTTT. Its protein product is CASSLGVSATNEKLFF.

The chain recombines TRBV18 with TRBJ2-1, with D possibly matching TRBD1 (5 bases). The CDR3 is 13 residues long. V dropped 3 bases and J dropped 5 bases, with 8 bases sitting between them. The germline gives CDR1 KGHSH, CDR2 LQKENI. The CDR3 here is CASSPGPNNEQFF. In nucleotides, the CDR3 is TGTGCCAGCTCACCGGGGCCCAACAATGAGCAGTTCTTC.

The V and J genes are TRBV9 and TRBJ2-3, with D perhaps TRBD2 (5 bases). The length of the CDR3 is 14 residues. Between the trimmed V and J ends, which lost 1 base and 4 bases, there was a span of 10 bases. Germline CDR1 SGDLS, CDR2 YYNGEE. CDR3 protein: CASSVTSLADTQYF. The CDR3 coding sequence is TGTGCCAGCAGCGTAACTAGTTTAGCAGATACGCAGTATTTT.

This chain connects TRBV12-5 to TRBJ2-3, with no clear D. This CDR3 comprises 16 residues. Trimming removed 4 bases from V and 2 bases from J, with 16 bases in between. CDR1 LGHNT and CDR2 FRNRAP come from the germline V gene. This chain's CDR3 is CASGSVTVIVTDTQYF. For the CDR3, the DNA is TGTGCTAGTGGTTCGGTGACGGTGATCGTCACAGATACGCAGTATTTT.

The V call is TRBV28, the J call TRBJ2-7; D is perhaps TRBD2 (6 bases). Trimming removed 6 bases at V and 4 bases at J, with 16 bases between. The CDR3 totals 14 residues. Germline CDR1 MDHEN, CDR2 SYDVKM. The CDR3 DNA is TGTGCCAGCAGCCGCCGCGGGATGTATTACGAGCAGTACTTC. It yields the protein CASSRRGMYYEQYF. Using reference TRBV28 and TRBJ2-7 for the parts outside the CDR3, the full variable domain is DVKVTQSSRYLVKRTGEKVFLECVQDMDHENMFWYRQDPGLGLRLIYFSYDVKMKEKGDIPEGYSVSREKKERFSLILESASTNQTSMYLCASSRRGMYYEQYFGPGTRLTVT.

The chain uses TRBV5-4 and TRBJ2-3, with no clear D. The CDR3 loop spans 16 amino acids. The germline gives CDR1 SGHNT, CDR2 YYREEE (reference sequence). V was shortened by 1 base and J by 2 bases, with 14 bases between the two germline ends. CDR3: CASSLNQVPPTDTQYF. The CDR3 nucleotides are TGTGCCAGCAGCTTGAATCAGGTGCCCCCCACAGATACGCAGTATTTT.